The 31 T cell receptor beta chains in this list originate from one sample, sequenced in a study of graft-versus-host responses after intestinal transplantation. Generated by immunoSEQ multiplex PCR, the TCRdb table keeps only in-frame clones and is missing some. Among tens of thousands of clones listed, 91% were seen once. These receptors have no identified antigens. Here the sequenced sample was unstimulated CD4+ T cells sorted from spleen or lymph node cells, taken before intestinal transplant. The receptors originated from a human donor who received an intestinal transplant.

In its sample, this clone was seen once. This rearrangement joins TRBV7-6 to TRBJ2-5, with 7 bases fitting TRBD2. Germline loops: CDR1 SGHVS, CDR2 FNYEAQ. Unmatched junction bases numbered 8, after V lost 6 bases and J lost 4 bases. This CDR3 region has 14 residues. Here the CDR3 DNA reads TGTGCCAGCAGATCATTAAGGACTAGAGAGACCCAGTACTTC. Its translation: CASRSLRTRETQYF.

The V call is TRBV7-8, the J call TRBJ1-1; 9 positions match TRBD1. This CDR3 comprises 13 residues. V lost 5 bases to trimming and J lost 5 bases; unmatched junction nucleotides: 3. CDR1 is SGHVS, CDR2 FQNEAQ, per germline. The CDR3 sequence is CASSTGGRTEAFF. The DNA of the CDR3 is TGTGCCAGCAGCACAGGGGGCCGGACTGAAGCTTTCTTT.

The CDR3 bases are TGCGCCAGCGGGCCCGGGACAGGGCCTGAAGCTTTCTTT. Translating it yields CASGPGTGPEAFF. The V gene is TRBV4-3, the J gene TRBJ1-1, with 9 bases fitting TRBD1. Losses at the gene ends were 8 bases for V and 6 bases for J; bases not matched to a gene: 7. In germline, CDR1 is LGHNA, CDR2 YSLEER. This CDR3 has 13 amino acids.

This sequence joins TRBV4-3 and TRBJ1-2; the D is unclear. CDR3 length equals 14 residues. Trimming pared 2 bases from V and 7 bases from J, leaving 14 bases between. Germline V gives CDR1 LGHNA, CDR2 YSLEER. The CDR3 loop is CASSQPDITAGYTF. DNA of the CDR3: TGCGCCAGCAGCCAACCAGACATCACAGCTGGCTACACCTTC.

V gene TRBV19 combines with J gene TRBJ1-5, with 7 bases aligning to TRBD1. Germline CDR1 reads LNHDA; CDR2 reads SQIVND (reference sequence). This CDR3 has 17 residues. V lost 4 bases and J lost 0; bases outside the gene matches: 9. Here the CDR3 DNA reads TGTGCCAGTAGTACCCGGGGACAGACATTTAGCAATCAGCCCCAGCATTTT. Translating it yields CASSTRGQTFSNQPQHF.

This rearrangement joins TRBV5-1 to TRBJ2-5, with D possibly matching TRBD1 (6 bases). The CDR3 loop spans 15 amino acids. V was clipped by 4 bases and J by 2 bases, with 15 bases between them. Germline-derived CDR1 and CDR2 are SGHRS and YFSETQ. The CDR3 here is CASSTTGYSQETQYF. Here the CDR3 DNA reads TGCGCCAGCAGCACGACAGGATATTCACAAGAGACCCAGTACTTC.

The chain carries TRBV29-1 and TRBJ1-2; TRBD1 matches 7 bases. Germline CDR1 reads SQVTM; CDR2 reads ANQGSEA. The V segment lost 7 bases and the J segment 13 bases; nucleotides outside the gene matches: 12. The CDR3 loop spans 11 amino acids. The CDR3 sequence: CSAQKGAEGTF. The CDR3 DNA reads as TGCAGCGCCCAAAAGGGGGCTGAGGGCACCTTC.

V and J are TRBV5-1 and TRBJ2-3, with D possibly TRBD2 on 5 matching bases. Germline CDR1 and CDR2: SGHRS and YFSETQ. V lost 0 bases and J lost 0, with 11 bases in between. This CDR3 contains 16 residues. Written as DNA, the CDR3 is TGCGCCAGCAGCTTGGTCGGGGAAACTAGCACAGATACGCAGTATTTT. It encodes CASSLVGETSTDTQYF.

The chain joins TRBV6-5 to TRBJ2-7, with D possibly TRBD1 on 6 matching bases. Trimming stripped 7 bases from V and 6 bases from J, with 10 bases between. The CDR3 has 11 residues. Germline V gene data show CDR1 as MNHEY and CDR2 as SVGAGI. CDR3 sequence: CASTQGPEQYF. The CDR3 DNA follows: TGTGCCAGCACACAGGGTCCCGAGCAGTACTTC.

V and J are TRBV15 and TRBJ1-4; D is uncertain. Germline CDR1 and CDR2: LNHNV and YYDKDF (reference sequence). The CDR3 runs 13 residues. The V end lost 0 bases, the J end lost 8 bases, and 7 bases lay between the germline ends. The chain's CDR3 is CATSRDSGEKLFF. Here the CDR3 DNA reads TGTGCCACCAGCAGAGATTCAGGCGAAAAACTGTTTTTT. The whole variable domain, filled in from reference TRBV15 and TRBJ1-4, reads DAMVIQNPRYQVTQFGKPVTLSCSQTLNHNVMYWYQQKSSQAPKLLFHYYDKDFNNEADTPDNFQSRRPNTSFCFLDIRSPGLGDTAMYLCATSRDSGEKLFFGSGTQLSVL.

V gene TRBV27 combines with J gene TRBJ2-1; D not resolved. Germline lookup yields CDR1 MNHEY and CDR2 SMNVEV (reference sequence). The CDR3 contains 17 residues. V was cut by 2 bases and J by 1 base, with 15 bases left in between. The DNA of the CDR3 is TGTGCCAGCAGTTTACTAAGCCGCCCAGGATCCTACAATGAGCAGTTCTTC. Amino acid sequence: CASSLLSRPGSYNEQFF.

This sequence joins TRBV19 and TRBJ2-3; weak D call: TRBD2 (6 bases). V was shortened by 1 base and J by 1 base, with 12 bases between the two germline ends. Germline V CDR1 and CDR2: LNHDA, SQIVND (reference sequence). The CDR3 is 16 amino acids. This CDR3 is CASSIVRGWGTDTQYF. DNA of the CDR3: TGTGCCAGTAGTATAGTTCGGGGGTGGGGCACAGATACGCAGTATTTT.

The chain recombines TRBV11-2 with TRBJ2-1, with a possible D match to TRBD1 (7 bases). The CDR3 is 16 amino acids. The germline V gene has CDR1 SGHAT and CDR2 FQNNGV. V gave up 4 bases and J gave up 4 bases, with 17 bases separating them. The CDR3 DNA reads TGTGCCAGCAGCTCCAGCGCGGGACAGATATACAATGAGCAGTTCTTC. Protein product: CASSSSAGQIYNEQFF.

The V and J genes are TRBV27 and TRBJ2-5; D may be TRBD2 (5 bases). The CDR3 is made up of 13 amino acids. Germline V CDR1 and CDR2: MNHEY, SMNVEV (reference sequence). The V end lost 2 bases, the J end lost 5 bases, and 9 bases lay between the germline ends. DNA for the CDR3: TGTGCCAGCAGTTTAATCGGGAAGGAGACCCAGTACTTC. Translating it yields CASSLIGKETQYF.

The chain uses TRBV7-2 and TRBJ1-3; 7 bases line up with TRBD1. Looked up from germline, CDR1 is SGHTA and CDR2 is FQGNSA. Losses at the gene ends were 1 base for V and 0 bases for J; bases not matched to a gene: 0. CDR3 length: 15 amino acids. This CDR3 is CASSLGQGSGNTIYF. The DNA of the CDR3 is TGTGCCAGCAGCTTAGGACAGGGCTCTGGAAACACCATATATTTT.

This chain links TRBV13 with TRBJ2-7; 7 bases fit TRBD2. The V gene's germline CDR1 is PRHDT and CDR2 FYEKMQ (reference sequence). There are 17 residues in the CDR3. The trim removed 0 bases at V and 4 bases at J, leaving 12 bases unmatched. Here the CDR3 DNA reads TGTGCCAGCAGCTTAGGATTGATTGGCGGGGGTCCGTACGAGCAGTACTTC. It yields the protein CASSLGLIGGGPYEQYF. The full variable domain, its missing parts supplied by reference TRBV13 and TRBJ2-7, is AAGVIQSPRHLIKEKRETATLKCYPIPRHDTVYWYQQGPGQDPQFLISFYEKMQSDKGSIPDRFSAQQFSDYHSELNMSSLELGDSALYFCASSLGLIGGGPYEQYFGPGTRLTVT.

This clone occurred a few times. The chain recombines TRBV4-3 with TRBJ2-5; 7 bases agree with TRBD1. V lost 0 bases and J lost 2; bases outside the gene matches: 9. This CDR3 has 17 residues. CDR1 and CDR2 from the germline V gene are LGHNA and YSLEER. CDR3 coding DNA: TGCGCCAGCAGCCAAGATTGGGGAAGGGGGCGACAAGAGACCCAGTACTTC. This gives the protein CASSQDWGRGRQETQYF.

V is TRBV7-2 and J is TRBJ1-6, with TRBD1 matching 10 bases. V was pared by 3 bases and J by 9 bases, with 2 bases of the junction left unmatched. CDR3 length: 14 amino acids. Germline values: CDR1 SGHTA, CDR2 FQGNSA. The CDR3 DNA reads TGTGCCAGCAGCTTGACAGGGGGCGGTTCACCCCTCCACTTT. Residues: CASSLTGGGSPLHF.

CDR3 nucleotides: TGTGCCAGCAGCCGAACGGAGGCCTACGAGCAGTACTTC. Translated: CASSRTEAYEQYF. The chain has TRBV11-2 and TRBJ2-7; D is perhaps TRBD2 (5 bases). The CDR3 is 13 amino acids. V was trimmed by 5 bases and J by 2 bases, leaving 10 bases between them. Germline V gene sequence: CDR1 SGHAT, CDR2 FQNNGV.

J is TRBJ2-3 and V is TRBV7-6; 8 positions agree with TRBD1. Germline V gene lookup returns CDR1 SGHVS and CDR2 FNYEAQ. V gave up 5 bases and J gave up 1 base; unmatched junction bases: 11. This CDR3 comprises 17 residues. CDR3 sequence (DNA): TGTGCCAGCAGCGTACGGACAGGGTTTGCAGGCACAGATACGCAGTATTTT. Translated, it gives CASSVRTGFAGTDTQYF. The variable domain in full, with the rest retrieved from reference TRBV7-6 and TRBJ2-3, is GAGVSQSPRYKVTKRGQDVALRCDPISGHVSLYWYRQALGQGPEFLTYFNYEAQQDKSGLPNDRFSAERPEGSISTLTIQRTEQRDSAMYRCASSVRTGFAGTDTQYFGPGTRLTVL.

This chain connects TRBV10-3 to TRBJ2-7, with D perhaps matching TRBD2 (5 bases). V lost 7 bases and J lost 0, with 7 bases in between. CDR3 length: 12 amino acids. Germline loops: CDR1 ENHRY, CDR2 SYGVKD. The CDR3 spells CAINGGSYEQYF. CDR3 DNA sequence: TGTGCCATCAACGGAGGCTCCTACGAGCAGTACTTC.

This sequence joins TRBV19 and TRBJ2-7; D gene ambiguous. Deletions cut 10 bases from V and 3 bases from J, with 16 bases between. Germline values: CDR1 LNHDA, CDR2 SQIVND (reference sequence). This CDR3 comprises 13 residues. The CDR3 protein is CATRRQIGYEQYF. CDR3 coding DNA: TGTGCCACCCGGCGGCAGATAGGCTACGAGCAGTACTTC.

The chain couples TRBV29-1 to TRBJ2-6, with a possible D match to TRBD2 (6 bases). This CDR3 contains 14 residues. Germline V gene sequence: CDR1 SQVTM, CDR2 ANQGSEA. V lost 4 bases, J lost 4 bases, and 11 bases lay in between. The CDR3 DNA reads as TGCAGCGTTGGGCGGGGCTCCGGGGCCAACGTCCTGACTTTC. It specifies CSVGRGSGANVLTF.

The chain recombines TRBV10-1 with TRBJ2-3, with D perhaps TRBD1 (5 bases). CDR3 length: 13 residues. Germline assignment: CDR1 WNHNN and CDR2 SYGVQD (reference sequence). V shed 3 bases and J shed 6 bases, with 10 bases lying between them. The CDR3 sequence: CASSDPGSDTQYF. The CDR3 DNA reads TGCGCCAGCAGTGATCCAGGGTCGGATACGCAGTATTTT.

This clone was seen just once. The chain uses TRBV2 and TRBJ2-3; D gene uncertain. This CDR3 region has 14 residues. V lost 8 bases to trimming and J lost 1 base, with 13 bases between them. From germline, CDR1 is SNHLY and CDR2 FYNNEI. DNA of the CDR3: TGTGCCAGCGCATTCCAAGGAGGCACAGATACGCAGTATTTT. It yields the protein CASAFQGGTDTQYF.

This CDR3 reads CASSLEGLALVPDTQYF. CDR3 sequence (DNA): TGTGCCAGCAGCCTAGAGGGACTAGCGTTGGTACCAGATACGCAGTATTTT. The genes are TRBV7-2 and TRBJ2-3; TRBD2 aligns across 10 bases. Germline CDR1 is SGHTA and CDR2 is FQGNSA. The CDR3 has 17 residues. The J segment lost 4 bases and the V segment lost 5 bases, leaving 12 bases of the junction unmatched.

J is TRBJ1-1 and V is TRBV19, with 7 bases that match TRBD1. V gave up 2 bases and J gave up 5 bases; unmatched junction bases: 8. Germline V CDR1 and CDR2: LNHDA, SQIVND (reference sequence). This CDR3 is built from 15 residues. CDR3 coding DNA: TGTGCCAGTAGTATAATAGCAGGGGGTGTTACTGAAGCTTTCTTT. As protein: CASSIIAGGVTEAFF.

This chain uses TRBV4-1 with TRBJ2-7, with D perhaps matching TRBD2 (6 bases). V lost 4 bases to trimming and J lost 4 bases, with 14 bases between them. Per the germline V gene, CDR1 is MGHRA and CDR2 is YSYEKL. CDR3 length: 14 residues. The CDR3, as DNA: TGCGCCAGCAGCCCAACTAGACTAGGTTACGAGCAGTACTTC. Amino acid sequence: CASSPTRLGYEQYF.

V gene TRBV14 combines with J gene TRBJ2-4; TRBD2 aligns across 12 bases. There are 16 residues in the CDR3. From germline, CDR1 is SGHDN and CDR2 FVKESK. After removal of 0 bases from V and 7 bases from J, the junction contained 4 bases not matched to a gene. The CDR3 nucleotides read TGTGCCAGCAGCCAAGAGCTAGCGGGGGGGCTGAACATTCAGTACTTC. Translating it yields CASSQELAGGLNIQYF.

V and J are TRBV30 and TRBJ2-4; D is unresolved. CDR1 is GTSNPN, CDR2 SVGIG, per germline (reference sequence). The CDR3 is 14 residues long. V was pared by 2 bases and J by 6 bases, with 14 bases between. The CDR3 sequence is CAWSLPHPGNIQYF. In nucleotides, the CDR3 is TGTGCCTGGAGTCTTCCCCACCCGGGAAACATTCAGTACTTC.

The chain links TRBV30 to TRBJ2-1; D is possibly TRBD2 (6 bases). V dropped 1 base and J dropped 1 base, with 11 bases sitting between them. CDR3 length equals 15 residues. The germline gives CDR1 GTSNPN, CDR2 SVGIG (reference sequence). The CDR3, as DNA: TGTGCCTGGAGTGGAGGGCGGGGATCCTACAATGAGCAGTTCTTC. Its protein is CAWSGGRGSYNEQFF.